Here is one T cell receptor (beta chain) with its context. The antigen remains unidentified. This specimen comes from a study of CD8 T cells in Susac syndrome. Study-wide results and caveats: Only a relatively small number of individuals were included in the TCR sequencing and HLA analysis.

Trimming took 3 bases from V and 8 from J, leaving 7 bases between them. The CDR3 consists of 10 residues. The germline CDR1 and CDR2 sequences are GTSNPN and SVGIG (reference sequence). Random hexamers were used to reverse transcribe the RNA input (roughly 0.5 to 1 ug). One entry per CDR3 protein results from TCRdb running MiXCR on the immunoSEQ multiplex PCR reads. The sample has roughly 150,000 distinct CDR3 sequences; roughly 94% are singletons. Sequenced material: CD8+ T cells from PBMCs. This chain connects TRBV30 to TRBJ1-2; D is uncertain. The receptor comes from a human donor with multiple sclerosis. CDR3 sequence (DNA): TGTGCCTGGAGGTCGTGGGGCTACACCTTC. Translating gives CAWRSWGYTF. The full variable domain, in which reference TRBV30 and TRBJ1-2 provide the parts outside the CDR3, is SQTIHQWPATLVQPVGSPLSLECTVEGTSNPNLYWYRQAAGRGLQLLFYSVGIGQISSEVPQNLSASRPQDRQFILSSKKLLLSDSGFYLCAWRSWGYTFGSGTRLTVV.